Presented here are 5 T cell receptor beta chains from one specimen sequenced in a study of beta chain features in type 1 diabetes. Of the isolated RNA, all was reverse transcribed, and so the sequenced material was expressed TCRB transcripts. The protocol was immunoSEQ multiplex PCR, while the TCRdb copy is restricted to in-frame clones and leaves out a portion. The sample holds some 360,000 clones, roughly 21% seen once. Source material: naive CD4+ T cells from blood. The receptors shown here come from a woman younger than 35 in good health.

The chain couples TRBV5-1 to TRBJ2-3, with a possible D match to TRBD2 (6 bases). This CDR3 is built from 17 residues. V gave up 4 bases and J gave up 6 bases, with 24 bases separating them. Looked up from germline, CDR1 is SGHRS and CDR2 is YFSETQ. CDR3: CASSPGGISSSVDTQYF. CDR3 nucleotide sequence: TGCGCCAGCAGCCCTGGGGGGATCTCCTCCTCGGTTGATACGCAGTATTTT.

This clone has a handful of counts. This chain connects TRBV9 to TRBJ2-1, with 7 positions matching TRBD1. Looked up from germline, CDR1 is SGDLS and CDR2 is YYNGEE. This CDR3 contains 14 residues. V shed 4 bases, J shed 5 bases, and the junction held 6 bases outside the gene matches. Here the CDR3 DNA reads TGTGCCAGCAGCCCCCGACAGGGAAACAATGAGCAGTTCTTC. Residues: CASSPRQGNNEQFF.

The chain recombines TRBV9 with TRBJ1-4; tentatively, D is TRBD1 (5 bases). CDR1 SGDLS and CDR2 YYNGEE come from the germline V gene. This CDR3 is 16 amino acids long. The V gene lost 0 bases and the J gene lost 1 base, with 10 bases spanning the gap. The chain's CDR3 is CASSVAGGETNEKLFF. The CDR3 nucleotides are TGTGCCAGCAGCGTAGCTGGGGGGGAAACTAATGAAAAACTGTTTTTT.

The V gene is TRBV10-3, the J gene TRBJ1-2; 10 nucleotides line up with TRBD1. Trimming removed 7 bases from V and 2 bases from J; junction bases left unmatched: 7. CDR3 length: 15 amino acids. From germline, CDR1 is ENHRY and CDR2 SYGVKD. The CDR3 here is CAITTEGQGNYGYTF. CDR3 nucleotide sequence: TGTGCCATCACGACTGAGGGACAGGGGAACTATGGCTACACCTTC.

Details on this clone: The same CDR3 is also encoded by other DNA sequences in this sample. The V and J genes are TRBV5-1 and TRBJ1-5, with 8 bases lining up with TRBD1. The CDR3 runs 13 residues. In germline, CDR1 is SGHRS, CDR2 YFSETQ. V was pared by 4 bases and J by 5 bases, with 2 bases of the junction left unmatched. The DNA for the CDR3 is TGCGCCAGCAGCCTGGACAGGGATCAGCCCCAGCATTTT. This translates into CASSLDRDQPQHF. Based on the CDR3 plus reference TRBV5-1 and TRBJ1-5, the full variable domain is KAGVTQTPRYLIKTRGQQVTLSCSPISGHRSVSWYQQTPGQGLQFLFEYFSETQRNKGNFPGRFSGRQFSNSRSEMNVSTLELGDSALYLCASSLDRDQPQHFGDGTRLSIL.